This T cell receptor beta chain was retrieved from a study of blood T cell repertoires in COVID-19. Study as a whole: Specimens from acute and convalescent COVID-19 originated in the United States, Italy and Spain. PBMCs, B-cell-depleted T cells, or T cells were the source of the cDNA or gDNA that made up the material.

The Seattle site enrolled patients during active infection and followed them longitudinally. Germline V gene lookup returns CDR1 SNHLY and CDR2 FYNNEI. V dropped 4 bases and J dropped 1; count of bases not matched to a gene: 5. The CDR3 runs 15 residues. Original analysis: Cell counts per sample came from amplifying reference gene primers. Generated by immunoSEQ multiplex PCR, the TCRdb table keeps only in-frame clones and is missing some. V and J calls plus clone size are reproduced from that table; the DNA served to infer D and trimming. The sample includes over 75,000 clones, roughly 88% seen only once; the top ten take around 2%.

This sequence originates from a man aged 50 to 60 with COVID-19, enrolled during active disease. V gene TRBV2 combines with J gene TRBJ2-7; 9 bases line up with TRBD2. Sequencing was carried out using peripheral blood. CDR3 amino acids: CASSGSGGSSYEQYF. The CDR3 DNA follows: TGTGCCAGCAGTGGTAGCGGGGGATCTTCCTACGAGCAGTACTTC.